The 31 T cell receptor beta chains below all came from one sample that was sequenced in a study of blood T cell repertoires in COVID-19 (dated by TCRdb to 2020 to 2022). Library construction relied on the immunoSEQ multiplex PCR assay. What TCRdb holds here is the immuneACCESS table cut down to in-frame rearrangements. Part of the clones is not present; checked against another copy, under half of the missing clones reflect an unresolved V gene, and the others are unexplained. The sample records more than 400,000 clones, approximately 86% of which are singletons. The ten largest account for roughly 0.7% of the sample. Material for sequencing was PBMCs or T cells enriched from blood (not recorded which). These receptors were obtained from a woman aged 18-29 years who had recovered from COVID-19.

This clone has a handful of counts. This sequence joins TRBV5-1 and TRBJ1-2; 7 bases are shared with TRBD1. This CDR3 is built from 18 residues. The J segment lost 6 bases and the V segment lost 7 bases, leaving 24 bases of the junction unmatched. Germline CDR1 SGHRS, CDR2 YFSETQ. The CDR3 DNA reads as TGCGCCAGCCGGACAGCCCCGACAGGGCTATCCCCTTTGGATGGCTACACCTTC. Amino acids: CASRTAPTGLSPLDGYTF.

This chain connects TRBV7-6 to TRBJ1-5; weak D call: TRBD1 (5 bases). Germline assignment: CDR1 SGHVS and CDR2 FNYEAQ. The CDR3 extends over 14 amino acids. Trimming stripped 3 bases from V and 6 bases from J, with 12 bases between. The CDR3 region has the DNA TGTGCCAGCAGCTTGGGGCAGGGTCTTCAGCCCCAGCATTTT. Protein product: CASSLGQGLQPQHF. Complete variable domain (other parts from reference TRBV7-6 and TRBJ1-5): GAGVSQSPRYKVTKRGQDVALRCDPISGHVSLYWYRQALGQGPEFLTYFNYEAQQDKSGLPNDRFSAERPEGSISTLTIQRTEQRDSAMYRCASSLGQGLQPQHFGDGTRLSIL.

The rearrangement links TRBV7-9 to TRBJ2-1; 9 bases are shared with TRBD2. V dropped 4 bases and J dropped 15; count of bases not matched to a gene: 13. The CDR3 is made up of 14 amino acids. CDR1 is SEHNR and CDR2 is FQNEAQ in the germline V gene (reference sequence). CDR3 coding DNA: TGTGCCAGCAGCTCAACGGGGACTAGCACTTTTCGGTTCTTC. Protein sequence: CASSSTGTSTFRFF. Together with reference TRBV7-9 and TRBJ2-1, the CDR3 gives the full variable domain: DTGVSQNPRHKITKRGQNVTFRCDPISEHNRLYWYRQTLGQGPEFLTYFQNEAQLEKSRLLSDRFSAERPKGSFSTLEIQRTEQGDSAMYLCASSSTGTSTFRFFGPGTRLTVL.

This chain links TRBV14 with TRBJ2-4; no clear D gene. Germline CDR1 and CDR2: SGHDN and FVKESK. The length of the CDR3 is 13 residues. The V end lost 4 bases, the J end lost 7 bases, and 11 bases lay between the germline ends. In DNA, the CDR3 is TGTGCCAGCAGCCCCCAGGTGGCGAACATTCAGTACTTC. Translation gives CASSPQVANIQYF.

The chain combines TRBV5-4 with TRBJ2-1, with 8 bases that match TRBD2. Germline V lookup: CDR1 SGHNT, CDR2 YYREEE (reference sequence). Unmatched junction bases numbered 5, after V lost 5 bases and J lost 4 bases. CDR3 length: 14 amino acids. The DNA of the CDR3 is TGTGCCAGCAGACCCCAGCGGGGGTACAATGAGCAGTTCTTC. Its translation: CASRPQRGYNEQFF.

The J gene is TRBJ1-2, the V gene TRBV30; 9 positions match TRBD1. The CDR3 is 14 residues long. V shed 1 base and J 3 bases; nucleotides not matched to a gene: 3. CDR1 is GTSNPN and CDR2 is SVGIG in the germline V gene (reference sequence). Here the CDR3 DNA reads TGTGCCTGGAGTGAGTGGGACAGGGACTATGGCTACACCTTC. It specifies CAWSEWDRDYGYTF.

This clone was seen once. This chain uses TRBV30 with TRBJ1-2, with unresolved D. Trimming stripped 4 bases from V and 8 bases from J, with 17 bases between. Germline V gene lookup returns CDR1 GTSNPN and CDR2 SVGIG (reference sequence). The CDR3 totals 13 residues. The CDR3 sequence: CAWTPSTQRGYTF. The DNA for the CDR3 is TGTGCCTGGACCCCTTCGACCCAGCGGGGCTACACCTTC. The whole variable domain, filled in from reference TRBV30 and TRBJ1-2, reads SQTIHQWPATLVQPVGSPLSLECTVEGTSNPNLYWYRQAAGRGLQLLFYSVGIGQISSEVPQNLSASRPQDRQFILSSKKLLLSDSGFYLCAWTPSTQRGYTFGSGTRLTVV.

This chain's CDR3 is CASSQETSGDVFGANVLTF. The CDR3 DNA is TGTGCCAGCAGCCAAGAGACTAGCGGGGACGTCTTCGGGGCCAACGTCCTGACTTTC. The chain couples TRBV3-1 (or the pseudogene TRBV3-2) to TRBJ2-6, with 11 bases fitting TRBD2. The CDR3 is 19 residues long. V gave up 0 bases and J gave up 4 bases; unmatched junction bases: 8. The germline V gene encodes CDR1 LGHDT and CDR2 YNNKEL (reference sequence).

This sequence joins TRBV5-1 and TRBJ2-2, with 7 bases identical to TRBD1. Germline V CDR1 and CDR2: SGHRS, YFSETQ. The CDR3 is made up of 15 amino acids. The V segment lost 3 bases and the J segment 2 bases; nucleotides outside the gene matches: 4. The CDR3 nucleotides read TGCGCCAGCAGCTCTTACAGGGGAAACACCGGGGAGCTGTTTTTT. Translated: CASSSYRGNTGELFF.

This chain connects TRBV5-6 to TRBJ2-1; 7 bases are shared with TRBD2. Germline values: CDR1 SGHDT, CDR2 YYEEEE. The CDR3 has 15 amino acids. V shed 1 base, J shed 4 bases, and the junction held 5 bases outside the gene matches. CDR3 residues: CASSLSASGYNEQFF. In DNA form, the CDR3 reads TGTGCCAGCAGCTTGTCCGCTAGCGGTTACAATGAGCAGTTCTTC.

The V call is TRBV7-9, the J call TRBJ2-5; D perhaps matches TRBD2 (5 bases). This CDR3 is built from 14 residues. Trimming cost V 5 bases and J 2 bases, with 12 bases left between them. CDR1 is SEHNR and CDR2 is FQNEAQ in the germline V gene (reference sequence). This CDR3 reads CASSHTGIQETQYF. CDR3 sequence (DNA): TGTGCCAGCAGCCATACGGGGATACAAGAGACCCAGTACTTC.

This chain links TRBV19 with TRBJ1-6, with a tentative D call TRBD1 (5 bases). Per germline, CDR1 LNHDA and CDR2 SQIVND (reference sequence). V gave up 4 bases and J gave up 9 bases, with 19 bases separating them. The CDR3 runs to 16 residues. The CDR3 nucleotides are TGTGCCAGTAGTAATCTTCCCGGGACTAGTTCTTCACCCCTCCACTTT. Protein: CASSNLPGTSSSPLHF.

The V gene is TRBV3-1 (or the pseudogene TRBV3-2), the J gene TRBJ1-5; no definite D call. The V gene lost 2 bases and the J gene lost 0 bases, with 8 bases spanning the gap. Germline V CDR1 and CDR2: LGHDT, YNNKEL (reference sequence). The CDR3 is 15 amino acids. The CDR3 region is CASSQQAYSNQPQHF. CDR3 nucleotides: TGTGCCAGCAGCCAACAGGCATATAGCAATCAGCCCCAGCATTTT.

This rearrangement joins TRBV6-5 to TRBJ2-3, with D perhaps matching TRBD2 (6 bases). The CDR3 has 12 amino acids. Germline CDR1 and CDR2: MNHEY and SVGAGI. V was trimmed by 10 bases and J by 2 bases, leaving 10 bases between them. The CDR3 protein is CATRGITDTQYF. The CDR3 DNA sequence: TGTGCCACTCGGGGGATCACAGATACGCAGTATTTT.

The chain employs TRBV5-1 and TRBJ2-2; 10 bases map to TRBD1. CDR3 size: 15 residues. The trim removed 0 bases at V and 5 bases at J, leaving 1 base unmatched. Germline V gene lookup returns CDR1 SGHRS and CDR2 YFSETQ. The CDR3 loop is CASSLGQGATGELFF. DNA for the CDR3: TGCGCCAGCAGCTTGGGACAGGGGGCTACCGGGGAGCTGTTTTTT.

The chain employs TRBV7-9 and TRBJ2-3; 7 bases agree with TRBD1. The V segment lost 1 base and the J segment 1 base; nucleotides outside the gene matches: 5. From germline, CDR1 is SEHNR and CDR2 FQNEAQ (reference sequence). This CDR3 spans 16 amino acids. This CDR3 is CASSLVTGAGTDTQYF. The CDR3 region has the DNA TGTGCCAGCAGCTTAGTTACAGGGGCGGGCACAGATACGCAGTATTTT. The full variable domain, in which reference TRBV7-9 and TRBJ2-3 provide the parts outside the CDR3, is DTGVSQNPRHKITKRGQNVTFRCDPISEHNRLYWYRQTLGQGPEFLTYFQNEAQLEKSRLLSDRFSAERPKGSFSTLEIQRTEQGDSAMYLCASSLVTGAGTDTQYFGPGTRLTVL.

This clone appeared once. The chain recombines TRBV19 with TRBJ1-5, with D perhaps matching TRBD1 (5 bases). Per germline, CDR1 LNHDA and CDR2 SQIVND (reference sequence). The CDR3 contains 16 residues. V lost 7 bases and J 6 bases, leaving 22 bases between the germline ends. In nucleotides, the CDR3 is TGTGCCAGTACCTTACGAGGAGGGGAGGTGGGTCAGCCCCAGCATTTT. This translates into CASTLRGGEVGQPQHF.

The CDR3 sequence is CASRALAGDAYEQYF. CDR3 bases: TGTGCCAGCAGGGCCCTAGCGGGGGACGCCTACGAGCAGTACTTC. The rearrangement joins TRBV6-5 to TRBJ2-7; 10 bases line up with TRBD2. J lost 2 bases, V lost 6 bases, and 7 bases had no gene match. The V gene's germline CDR1 is MNHEY and CDR2 SVGAGI. This CDR3 spans 15 amino acids.

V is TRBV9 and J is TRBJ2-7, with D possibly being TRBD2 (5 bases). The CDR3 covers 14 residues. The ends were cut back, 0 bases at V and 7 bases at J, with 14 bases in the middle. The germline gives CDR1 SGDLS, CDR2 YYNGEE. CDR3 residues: CASSVGGSLGEQYF. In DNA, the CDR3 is TGTGCCAGCAGCGTAGGAGGGTCGCTAGGTGAGCAGTACTTC.

The chain's CDR3 is CAGRGATNSPLHF. The DNA for the CDR3 is TGTGCCGGACGGGGGGCAACTAATTCACCCCTCCACTTT. This rearrangement joins TRBV30 to TRBJ1-6; TRBD1 might be the D (6 bases). Trimming removed 8 bases from V and 6 bases from J, with 14 bases in between. From germline, CDR1 is GTSNPN and CDR2 SVGIG (reference sequence). The CDR3 spans 13 residues.

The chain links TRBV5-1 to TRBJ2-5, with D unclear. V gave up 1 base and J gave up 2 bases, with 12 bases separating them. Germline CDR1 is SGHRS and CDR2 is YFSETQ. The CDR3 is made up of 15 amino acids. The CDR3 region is CASSLTRQVQETQYF. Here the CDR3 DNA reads TGCGCCAGCAGCTTGACTCGTCAGGTACAAGAGACCCAGTACTTC.

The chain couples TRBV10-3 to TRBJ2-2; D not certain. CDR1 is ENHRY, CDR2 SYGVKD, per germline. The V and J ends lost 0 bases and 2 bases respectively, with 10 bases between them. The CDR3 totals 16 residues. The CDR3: CAISESISLNTGELFF. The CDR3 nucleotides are TGTGCCATCAGTGAGTCGATAAGCTTAAACACCGGGGAGCTGTTTTTT.

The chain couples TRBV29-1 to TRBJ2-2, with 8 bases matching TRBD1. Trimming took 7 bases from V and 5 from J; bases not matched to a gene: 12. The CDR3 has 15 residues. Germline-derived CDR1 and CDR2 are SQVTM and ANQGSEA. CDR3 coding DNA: TGCAGCGCCGCCTACGGACAGGGAAGGACCGGGGAGCTGTTTTTT. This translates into CSAAYGQGRTGELFF.

CDR3 region: CASSLGPGGADNEQFF. CDR3 nucleotide sequence: TGTGCCAGCAGCTTAGGTCCGGGGGGGGCGGACAATGAGCAGTTCTTC. This rearrangement joins TRBV11-3 to TRBJ2-1; 8 positions match TRBD2. The V and J ends lost 1 base and 5 bases, in that order; junction bases with no gene match: 7. This CDR3 spans 16 amino acids. Germline CDR1 reads SGHNT; CDR2 reads YENEEA.

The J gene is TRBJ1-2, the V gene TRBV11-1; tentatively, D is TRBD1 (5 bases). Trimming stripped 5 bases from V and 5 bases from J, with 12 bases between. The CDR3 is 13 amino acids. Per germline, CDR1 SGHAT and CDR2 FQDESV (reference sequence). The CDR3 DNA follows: TGTGCCAGCAGCCTCGCGGGGGGGTATGGCTACACCTTC. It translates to CASSLAGGYGYTF.

The CDR3 sequence: CASSPLAGRYNEQFF. The CDR3 nucleotides read TGTGCCAGCTCACCACTAGCGGGGCGCTATAATGAGCAGTTCTTC. The J gene is TRBJ2-1, the V gene TRBV18, with 8 bases matching TRBD2. CDR3 length equals 15 residues. From germline, CDR1 is KGHSH and CDR2 LQKENI. Germline trimming cut 1 base from V and 7 bases from J; bases unmatched to any gene: 6.

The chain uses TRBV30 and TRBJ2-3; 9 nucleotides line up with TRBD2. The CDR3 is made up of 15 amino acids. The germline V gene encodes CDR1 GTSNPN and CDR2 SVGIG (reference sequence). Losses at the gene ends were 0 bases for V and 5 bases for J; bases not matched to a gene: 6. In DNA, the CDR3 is TGTGCCTGGAGTGTAGGAGCGGGAGGTGGAGATACGCAGTATTTT. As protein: CAWSVGAGGGDTQYF.

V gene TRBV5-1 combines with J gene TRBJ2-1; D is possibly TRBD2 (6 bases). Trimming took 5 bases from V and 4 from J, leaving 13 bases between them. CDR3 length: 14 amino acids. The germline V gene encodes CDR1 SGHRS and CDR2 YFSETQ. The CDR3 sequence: CASRGIGLYNEQFF. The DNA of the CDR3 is TGCGCCAGCAGGGGGATCGGACTATACAATGAGCAGTTCTTC.

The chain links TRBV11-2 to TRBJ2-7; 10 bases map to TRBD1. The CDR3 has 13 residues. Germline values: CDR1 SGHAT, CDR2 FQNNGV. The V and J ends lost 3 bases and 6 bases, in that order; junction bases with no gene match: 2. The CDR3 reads CASSFGDRGEQYF. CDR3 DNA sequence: TGTGCCAGCAGCTTCGGGGACAGGGGCGAGCAGTACTTC.

CDR3 nucleotide sequence: TGTGCCAGCAGCCGCGGGGACTCTCCCTCCAATGAGCAGTTCTTC. Protein sequence: CASSRGDSPSNEQFF. The V call is TRBV27, the J call TRBJ2-1, with TRBD2 as a possible D gene (6 bases). The CDR3 length is 15 residues. V lost 6 bases and J lost 6, with 18 bases in between. CDR1 MNHEY and CDR2 SMNVEV come from the germline V gene (reference sequence).

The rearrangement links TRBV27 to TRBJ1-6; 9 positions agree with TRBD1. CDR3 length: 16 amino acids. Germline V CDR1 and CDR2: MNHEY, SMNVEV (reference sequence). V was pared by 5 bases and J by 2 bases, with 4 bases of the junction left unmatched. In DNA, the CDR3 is TGTGCCAGCAGTGGGACAGGGTTTGCCTATAATTCACCCCTCCACTTT. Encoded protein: CASSGTGFAYNSPLHF.